This T cell receptor beta chain emerged from a study of sequential checkpoint blockade in melanoma. Study overall: After both sequences, patients received maintenance nivolumab. TCRbeta immunosequencing was performed on DNA from 90 to 100 pretreatment melanoma tumor samples. The study's findings and limits: Rising tumor T-cell fraction and clonality meant about 30 times likelier benefit.

The treatment here: randomized to nivolumab then ipilimumab (arm A) or the reverse (arm B). Patients had received no earlier DNA-damaging chemotherapy. Profiling relied on immunoSEQ multiplex PCR, and the TCRdb table lists in-frame clones only, not all of them. In the table there are tens of thousands of clones, 32% of which are singletons. The table lists this clone with a few counts. The antigen is not known. Trimming took 5 bases from V and 1 from J; bases not matched to a gene: 11. The CDR3 has 17 residues. Germline CDR1 reads MNHGY; CDR2 reads SAAAGT. The receptor's source is a human donor with melanoma. The chain carries TRBV6-8 and TRBJ1-1, with TRBD1 matching over 9 bases. The specimen comprised tumor tissue (inferred from file names), sampled from a patient given nivolumab and ipilimumab in sequence. CDR3 in DNA: TGTGCCAGCAGTCCTACAGGGGGCGGCGTGAGGAACACTGAAGCTTTCTTT. Its translation is CASSPTGGGVRNTEAFF.